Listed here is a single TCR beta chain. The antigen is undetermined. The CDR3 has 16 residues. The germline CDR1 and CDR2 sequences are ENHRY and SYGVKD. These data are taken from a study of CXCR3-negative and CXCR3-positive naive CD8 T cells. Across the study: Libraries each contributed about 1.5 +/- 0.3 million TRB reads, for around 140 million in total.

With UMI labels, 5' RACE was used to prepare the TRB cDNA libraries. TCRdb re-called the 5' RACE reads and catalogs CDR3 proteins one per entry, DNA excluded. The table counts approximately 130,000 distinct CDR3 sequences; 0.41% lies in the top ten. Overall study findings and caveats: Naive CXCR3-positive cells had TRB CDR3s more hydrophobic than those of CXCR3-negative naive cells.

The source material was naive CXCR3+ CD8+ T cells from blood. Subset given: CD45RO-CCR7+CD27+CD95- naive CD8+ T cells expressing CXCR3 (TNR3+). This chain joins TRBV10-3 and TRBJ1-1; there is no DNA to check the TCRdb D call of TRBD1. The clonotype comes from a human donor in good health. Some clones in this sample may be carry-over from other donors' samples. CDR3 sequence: CAISEPGTALNTEAFF.